Listed below are T cell receptor beta chains from one sample, sequenced in a study of response to subunit inactivated influenza vaccine. TCRdb redid the calling of the RT-PCR reads with MiXCR, one entry per CDR3 protein. The sample has roughly 650,000 distinct CDR3 sequences; roughly 14% are singletons. Source: PBMCs from blood, taken 11 to 12 days after vaccination. These receptors were collected from a man between 45 and 60 years old who received an inactivated influenza vaccine. The CDR3 runs from the conserved cysteine through the conserved F or W. A D gene is named only where the DNA matches it firmly. Not every row has a clone size; where given, it reads once, few, many or a size class.

many NA TRBJ2-5 TRBV20-1 TGCAGTGCTGCCGGGACCACTTTTCCGGAGACCCAGTACTTC CSAAGTTFPETQYF
few NA TRBJ2-1 TRBV12-3/TRBV12-4 TGTGCCAGCAGCGCAGGGATTGAGCAGTTCTTC CASSAGIEQFF
few TRBD2 TRBJ2-7 TRBV7-3 TGTGCCAGCAGCTCTGGGATCACTAGCGGCAACGAGCAGTACTTC CASSSGITSGNEQYF
few NA TRBJ2-4 TRBV20-1 TGCAGTGCTAGAAGGGAGGCACAAAACATTCAGTACTTC CSARREAQNIQYF
few TRBD2 TRBJ2-3 TRBV4-2 TGTGCCAGCAGCCAAGAAGGCGAGCGGGGGCCATCCACAGATACGCAGTATTTT CASSQEGERGPSTDTQYF
many NA TRBJ2-3 TRBV7-2 TGTGCCAGCAGCTTAACCCGGGACCGAGGAACAGATACGCAGTATTTT CASSLTRDRGTDTQYF
few NA TRBJ2-5 TRBV5-1 TGCGCCAGCAGCTTGGCCCTAACTCTAGCGAGACCGGGGGAGACCCAGTACTTC CASSLALTLARPGETQYF
few NA TRBJ1-4 TRBV5-1 TGCGCCAGCAGCTTGGGACCCTCCGGGACCGCGGCTGAAAAACTGTTTTTT CASSLGPSGTAAEKLFF
NA TRBD1 TRBJ1-5 TRBV6-1 TGTGCCAGCAGAGAGAACAGGGGCGGCAATCAGCCCCAGCATTTT CASRENRGGNQPQHF
few TRBD1 TRBJ2-2 TRBV7-2 TGTGCCAGCAGCTTGGTGGGACAGATCACCGGGGAGCTGTTTTTT CASSLVGQITGELFF
NA TRBD2 TRBJ2-1 TRBV7-9 TGTGCCAGCGGGAGGGCCCATGAGCAGTTCTTC CASGRAHEQFF
once TRBD2 TRBJ2-7 TRBV5-1 TGCGCCAGCAGCGGGACTACACCCCACGAGCAGTACTTC CASSGTTPHEQYF
NA TRBD2 TRBJ2-3 TRBV3-1 TGTGCCAGCAGTGTAGCGGGAGAGGGCACAGATACGCAGTATTTT CASSVAGEGTDTQYF
many TRBD1 TRBJ2-1 TRBV7-2 TGTGCCAGCAGCCCCCGGGACAGCGATACGGATGAGCAGTTCTTC CASSPRDSDTDEQFF
NA NA TRBJ2-2 TRBV2 TGTGCCAGCAGTGGGGGGGTCGGGGAGCTGTTTTTT CASSGGVGELFF
many TRBD1 TRBJ2-7 TRBV7-9 TGCGCCAGCAGCTTGGGACAGGGGTTCTACGAGCAGTACTTC CASSLGQGFYEQYF
few NA TRBJ1-2 TRBV29-1 TGCAGCGTTGATGGGGGCTATGGCTACACCTTC CSVDGGYGYTF
many TRBD2 TRBJ2-7 TRBV29-1 TGCAGCGTTGCCCCCTTGGCGGGAGGTTCCTACGAGCAGTACTTC CSVAPLAGGSYEQYF
NA NA TRBJ2-6 TRBV4-1 TGCGCCAGCAGCGACCGGGGAGACCGCTCTGGGGCCAACGTCCTGACTTTC CASSDRGDRSGANVLTF
NA NA TRBJ2-3 TRBV20-1 TGCAGTGCTAGGGATCTCCTAAGCACAGATACGCAGTATTTT CSARDLLSTDTQYF
few NA TRBJ2-7 TRBV28 TGTGCCAGCAGTTTGGAGGGGGCTAACTACGAGCAGTACTTC CASSLEGANYEQYF
many NA TRBJ2-5 TRBV4-2 TGTGCCAGCAGGGCGGGGACCCAAGAGACCCAGTACTTC CASRAGTQETQYF
NA NA TRBJ1-4 TRBV5-1 TGCGCCAGCAGCGAGGAGGCCGGGACGACCCATGAAAAACTGTTTTTT CASSEEAGTTHEKLFF
NA NA TRBJ2-4 TRBV6-2/TRBV6-3 TGTGCGAGGGGAGCCAAAAACATTCAGTACTTC CARGAKNIQYF
few NA TRBJ2-3 TRBV11-2 TGTGCCAGCAGCTCGGACAACACAGATACGCAGTATTTT CASSSDNTDTQYF
few TRBD1 TRBJ1-2 TRBV10-3 TGTGCCATCAGGGACCGACAGGGGCCTTTGGATGGCTACACCTTC CAIRDRQGPLDGYTF
few TRBD2 TRBJ2-1 TRBV7-9 TGTGCCAGCAGCTCGACCGTGGGGGGACTAAACAATGAGCAGTTCTTC CASSSTVGGLNNEQFF
few NA TRBJ2-1 TRBV10-3 TGTGCCATCAGTGAGTCTGGCACGAGCTCCTACAATGAGCAGTTCTTC CAISESGTSSYNEQFF
few NA TRBJ2-1 TRBV4-1 TGCGCCAGCAGCCAAGATATAGGTACTTTCTCCTACAATGAGCAGTTCTTC CASSQDIGTFSYNEQFF
many NA TRBJ1-2 TRBV29-1 TGCAGCGTAGCCATCTCGGGGGGCCGCTATGGCTACACCTTC CSVAISGGRYGYTF
few NA TRBJ1-1 TRBV5-5 TGTGCCAGCAGCTTTCGGGTCGGGGGGCGCCTTGGGACTGAAGCTTTCTTT CASSFRVGGRLGTEAFF
few TRBD1 TRBJ2-7 TRBV10-3 TGTGCCATCAGTAGACAGGGGGGTACGTACGAGCAGTACTTC CAISRQGGTYEQYF
NA NA TRBJ2-1 TRBV3-1 TGTGCCAGCAGCCAGACCCATCGGGGTTTCAATGAGCAGTTCTTC CASSQTHRGFNEQFF
few TRBD2 TRBJ2-7 TRBV5-1 TGCGCCAGCAGCTCTAGCGGGAGAGTCCACGAGCAGTACTTC CASSSSGRVHEQYF
few NA TRBJ2-3 TRBV12-3/TRBV12-4 TGTGCCAGCAGTTTTAGTCGATGGGGCACAGATACGCAGTATTTT CASSFSRWGTDTQYF